This note documents a single T cell receptor beta chain sequence. Its antigen is not known. These data originate in a study of PD-1 blockade in classical Hodgkin lymphoma. The CDR3 is 12 amino acids. V was clipped by 4 bases and J by 8 bases, with 9 bases between them. CDR1 is MNHEY, CDR2 SMNVEV, per germline (reference sequence). Overall study findings and caveats: The drivers behind the repertoire differences, possibly disease activity or prior therapy, remain undefined.

Sequencing was performed with immunoSEQ multiplex PCR; in TCRdb, only in-frame clones are kept and a portion is missing. The sample shows under 40,000 clones, approximately 90% of them seen only once. Time point in this sample: newly diagnosed, previously untreated cHL patient sample. Starting with thawed PBMCs, CD4+ T cells were purified by magnetic negative selection. Sequencing was carried out using CD4+ T cells from blood. This clonotype was obtained from a human donor with classical Hodgkin lymphoma. This chain links TRBV27 with TRBJ1-5; D gene ambiguous. The CDR3 DNA is TGTGCCAGCAGTTCAAACACTGAGCCCCAGCATTTT. Translated: CASSSNTEPQHF.